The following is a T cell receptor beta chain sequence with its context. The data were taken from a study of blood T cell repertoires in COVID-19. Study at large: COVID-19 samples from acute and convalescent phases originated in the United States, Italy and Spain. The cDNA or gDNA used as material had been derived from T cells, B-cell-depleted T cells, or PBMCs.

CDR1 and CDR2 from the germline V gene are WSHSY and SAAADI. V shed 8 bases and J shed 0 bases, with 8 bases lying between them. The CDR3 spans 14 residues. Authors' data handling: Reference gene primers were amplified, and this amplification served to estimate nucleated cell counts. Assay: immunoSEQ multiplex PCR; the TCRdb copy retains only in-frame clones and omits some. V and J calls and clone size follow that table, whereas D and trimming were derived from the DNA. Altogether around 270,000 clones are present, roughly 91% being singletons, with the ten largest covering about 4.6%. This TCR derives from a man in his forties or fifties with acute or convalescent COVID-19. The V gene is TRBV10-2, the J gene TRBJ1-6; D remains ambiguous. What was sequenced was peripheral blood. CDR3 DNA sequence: TGCGCCAGCTCCTATAGCTCCTATAATTCACCCCTCCACTTT. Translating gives CASSYSSYNSPLHF.